A single sample is the source of the 27 T cell receptor beta chains below, sequenced in a study of blood T cell repertoires in COVID-19. The table came from immunoSEQ multiplex PCR; TCRdb's copy has only in-frame clones and leaves some out. There are 110,000 or so clones in the sample; under 90% occur only once, and about 7% lies in the top ten. Sequenced: peripheral blood. These receptors all stem from a woman aged 45-65 years with acute or convalescent COVID-19.

The chain carries TRBV5-1 and TRBJ2-2; TRBD2 might be the D (6 bases). Trimming left V 4 bases short and J 5 bases short, with 15 bases between. CDR1 is SGHRS, CDR2 YFSETQ, per germline. The length of the CDR3 is 15 residues. CDR3 amino acids: CASSPGTRATGELFF. CDR3 DNA: TGCGCCAGCAGCCCGGGGACTCGCGCAACCGGGGAGCTGTTTTTT.

The chain uses TRBV5-5 and TRBJ1-3; the D gene is possibly TRBD1 (5 bases). Per germline, CDR1 SGHKS and CDR2 YYEKEE (reference sequence). The CDR3 sequence is 15 residues long. The V and J ends lost 4 bases and 0 bases respectively, with 11 bases between them. The CDR3 region has the DNA TGTGCCAGCAGCCGGGACTCGAGCTCTGGAAACACCATATATTTT. This gives the protein CASSRDSSSGNTIYF.

The chain couples TRBV19 to TRBJ1-6, with unresolved D. Germline loops: CDR1 LNHDA, CDR2 SQIVND (reference sequence). The CDR3 sequence is 12 residues long. The V and J ends lost 4 bases and 7 bases respectively, with 5 bases between them. CDR3 residues: CASSSRNSPLHF. The CDR3 DNA follows: TGTGCCAGTAGTAGCAGAAATTCACCCCTCCACTTT.

The V call is TRBV5-8, the J call TRBJ2-7, with TRBD2 matching 14 bases. The germline V gene encodes CDR1 SGHTS and CDR2 YDEGEE. J gave up 4 bases and V 4 bases, and 4 bases lay outside the gene matches. The CDR3 has 15 amino acids. This CDR3 reads CASSPRTSGGYEQYF. DNA of the CDR3: TGTGCCAGCAGCCCGAGGACTAGCGGGGGGTACGAGCAGTACTTC.

The chain carries TRBV18 and TRBJ2-5; 11 nucleotides match TRBD2. CDR1 and CDR2 from the germline V gene are KGHSH and LQKENI. Trimming at V came to 3 bases and at J to 4 bases, leaving 4 bases not matched to a gene. The CDR3 contains 15 residues. The CDR3, as DNA: TGTGCCAGCTCACCCCAGACTAGCGGGACAGAGACCCAGTACTTC. Its translation: CASSPQTSGTETQYF. The variable domain in full, completed from reference TRBV18 and TRBJ2-5, reads NAGVMQNPRHLVRRRGQEARLRCSPMKGHSHVYWYRQLPEEGLKFMVYLQKENIIDESGMPKERFSAEFPKEGPSILRIQQVVRGDSAAYFCASSPQTSGTETQYFGPGTRLLVL.

The rearrangement uses TRBV20-1 and TRBJ1-2; the match to TRBD1 covers 7 bases. The trim removed 3 bases at V and 8 bases at J, leaving 12 bases unmatched. The CDR3 extends over 14 amino acids. Germline-derived CDR1 and CDR2 are DFQATT and SNEGSKA (reference sequence). This CDR3 reads CSASDFGQGVGYTF. CDR3 DNA: TGCAGTGCTAGTGATTTTGGGCAGGGGGTAGGCTACACCTTC.

The V and J genes are TRBV5-1 and TRBJ2-2; TRBD1 matches at 9 bases. The trim removed 3 bases at V and 2 bases at J, leaving 5 bases unmatched. Germline loops: CDR1 SGHRS, CDR2 YFSETQ. The CDR3 extends over 16 amino acids. The CDR3 DNA reads as TGCGCCAGCAGCTCTCTGACAGGGGGAAACACCGGGGAGCTGTTTTTT. Its protein product is CASSSLTGGNTGELFF.

This clone was observed a single time. The chain combines TRBV3-1 (or the pseudogene TRBV3-2) with TRBJ1-1; no firm D call. This CDR3 region has 14 residues. Germline V gene sequence: CDR1 LGHDT, CDR2 YNNKEL (reference sequence). V lost 1 base and J 6 bases, leaving 12 bases between the germline ends. CDR3 sequence reads: CASSQGGSRAEAFF. CDR3 coding DNA: TGTGCCAGCAGCCAAGGAGGGTCGCGCGCTGAAGCTTTCTTT.

This clone was seen only once. The chain recombines TRBV11-2 with TRBJ1-2; 7 nucleotides agree with TRBD1. Looked up from germline, CDR1 is SGHAT and CDR2 is FQNNGV. V lost 5 bases, J lost 4 bases, and 16 bases stayed unmatched. The CDR3 spans 17 residues. The CDR3 bases are TGTGCCAGCAGCGCCAGGGACAGTCGGTCCTCTCCCTATGGCTACACCTTC. This sequence encodes CASSARDSRSSPYGYTF.

V and J are TRBV13 and TRBJ2-6; possible D gene TRBD1, 7 bases. The ends were cut back, 2 bases at V and 0 bases at J, with 17 bases in the middle. In germline, CDR1 is PRHDT, CDR2 FYEKMQ (reference sequence). The length of the CDR3 is 19 residues. CDR3 in amino acids: CASSLSGGTVISGANVLTF. CDR3 bases: TGTGCCAGCAGCTTATCCGGCGGGACAGTCATCTCTGGGGCCAACGTCCTGACTTTC.

This clone was seen just once. The chain links TRBV9 to TRBJ1-2; 8 bases match TRBD1. Germline-derived CDR1 and CDR2 are SGDLS and YYNGEE. V lost 2 bases and J lost 8; bases outside the gene matches: 2. This CDR3 comprises 12 residues. CDR3 residues: CASSVRDRGYTF. CDR3 nucleotide sequence: TGTGCCAGCAGCGTGAGGGACAGGGGCTACACCTTC.

The gene calls are TRBV3-1 (or the pseudogene TRBV3-2) and TRBJ1-6; unclear D gene. The CDR3 extends over 12 amino acids. Trimming stripped 4 bases from V and 7 bases from J, with 5 bases between. Germline loops: CDR1 LGHDT, CDR2 YNNKEL (reference sequence). The CDR3 bases are TGTGCCAGCAGCCTATTCAATTCACCCCTCCACTTT. Protein sequence: CASSLFNSPLHF.

The chain recombines TRBV28 with TRBJ2-7; no reliable D call. The CDR3 is 11 residues long. Germline V gives CDR1 MDHEN, CDR2 SYDVKM. Trimming removed 5 bases at V and 7 bases at J, with 9 bases between. CDR3 DNA: TGTGCCAGCAGTCGCTCGCGGGAGCAGTACTTC. Its translation: CASSRSREQYF.

J is TRBJ1-4 and V is TRBV28, with D perhaps TRBD1 (6 bases). This CDR3 has 13 amino acids. Trimming took 10 bases from V and 8 from J, leaving 17 bases between them. The V gene's germline CDR1 is MDHEN and CDR2 SYDVKM. The CDR3 reads CAIQIPGEEKLFF. Written as DNA, the CDR3 is TGTGCCATCCAAATCCCAGGGGAAGAAAAACTGTTTTTT. Full variable domain (missing parts from reference TRBV28 and TRBJ1-4): DVKVTQSSRYLVKRTGEKVFLECVQDMDHENMFWYRQDPGLGLRLIYFSYDVKMKEKGDIPEGYSVSREKKERFSLILESASTNQTSMYLCAIQIPGEEKLFFGSGTQLSVL.

The V call is TRBV6-5, the J call TRBJ1-5; 8 bases match TRBD1. The CDR3 contains 15 residues. With 6 bases clipped from V and 3 bases from J, the junction kept 7 bases outside the gene matches. CDR1 and CDR2 from the germline V gene are MNHEY and SVGAGI. CDR3 nucleotides: TGTGCCAGCAGATCGGACAGGGAGATCAATCAGCCCCAGCATTTT. Encoded protein: CASRSDREINQPQHF.

The gene calls are TRBV5-1 and TRBJ2-7, with 8 bases lining up with TRBD1. Unmatched junction bases numbered 7, after V lost 4 bases and J lost 7 bases. Germline V lookup: CDR1 SGHRS, CDR2 YFSETQ. The CDR3 has 13 residues. The CDR3 loop reads CASSQSRDREQYF. The CDR3, as DNA: TGCGCCAGCAGCCAGTCCCGGGACAGGGAGCAGTACTTC. Full variable domain (outside the CDR3, taken from reference TRBV5-1 and TRBJ2-7): KAGVTQTPRYLIKTRGQQVTLSCSPISGHRSVSWYQQTPGQGLQFLFEYFSETQRNKGNFPGRFSGRQFSNSRSEMNVSTLELGDSALYLCASSQSRDREQYFGPGTRLTVT.

The V call is TRBV5-1, the J call TRBJ2-1, with a weak D call TRBD2 (5 bases). V dropped 0 bases and J dropped 5 bases, with 12 bases sitting between them. Germline V gene sequence: CDR1 SGHRS, CDR2 YFSETQ. This CDR3 spans 15 amino acids. CDR3 loop: CASSLENGLDNEQFF. The CDR3 DNA is TGCGCCAGCAGCTTGGAAAACGGACTGGACAATGAGCAGTTCTTC.

The chain recombines TRBV21-1 with TRBJ2-7; the DNA was not compared with TRBD2, the D call given in the table. TRBV21-1 is labeled a pseudogene. This CDR3 comprises 16 residues. The CDR3 DNA reads as TGTGCCAGCAGCTCACCACCCCGGGTCCAACCCTACGAGCAGTACTTC. This sequence encodes CASSSPPRVQPYEQYF.

The rearrangement joins TRBV7-3 to TRBJ2-7, with TRBD1 identical over 7 bases. The CDR3 loop spans 12 amino acids. The germline CDR1 and CDR2 sequences are SGHTA and FQGTGA. V gave up 3 bases and J gave up 6 bases; unmatched junction bases: 2. In DNA, the CDR3 is TGTGCCAGCAGCTTGTCAGGGGGCGAGCAGTACTTC. It specifies CASSLSGGEQYF.

This sequence joins TRBV10-2 and TRBJ2-5; 15 positions match TRBD2. The CDR3 sequence is 19 residues long. V dropped 6 bases and J dropped 0; count of bases not matched to a gene: 11. Germline-derived CDR1 and CDR2 are WSHSY and SAAADI. The CDR3 loop is CASSPTGTSGGRNQETQYF. The CDR3 coding sequence is TGCGCCAGCAGCCCCACCGGGACTAGCGGGGGGAGGAACCAAGAGACCCAGTACTTC.

This chain joins TRBV5-1 and TRBJ2-7; 8 bases are a match to TRBD1. The CDR3 has 13 residues. CDR1 and CDR2 from the germline V gene are SGHRS and YFSETQ. The junction had 6 bases not matched to a gene; V was cut back by 7 bases and J by 3 bases. The CDR3 coding sequence is TGCGCCAGCGCATACAGGGGGATCTACGAGCAGTACTTC. It translates to CASAYRGIYEQYF.

The rearrangement uses TRBV19 and TRBJ2-1; 11 nucleotides align to TRBD2. In germline, CDR1 is LNHDA, CDR2 SQIVND (reference sequence). This CDR3 is built from 15 residues. Trimming removed 3 bases from V and 4 bases from J; junction bases left unmatched: 2. The CDR3 is CASSISGGAYNEQFF. In DNA form, the CDR3 reads TGTGCCAGTAGTATTAGCGGGGGGGCATACAATGAGCAGTTCTTC.

This rearrangement joins TRBV28 to TRBJ2-2, with 9 bases fitting TRBD2. The CDR3 consists of 16 residues. V trimming: 8 bases; J trimming: 0 bases; junction bases outside the gene matches: 7. Germline V gene data show CDR1 as MDHEN and CDR2 as SYDVKM. The CDR3 DNA follows: TGTGCCAGCTCGCGCGGGGGGGGAGCGAACACCGGGGAGCTGTTTTTT. This sequence encodes CASSRGGGANTGELFF. Filled out from reference TRBV28 and TRBJ2-2, the complete variable domain reads DVKVTQSSRYLVKRTGEKVFLECVQDMDHENMFWYRQDPGLGLRLIYFSYDVKMKEKGDIPEGYSVSREKKERFSLILESASTNQTSMYLCASSRGGGANTGELFFGEGSRLTVL.

The rearrangement links TRBV18 to TRBJ2-1; 9 nucleotides align to TRBD1. V shed 4 bases and J 8 bases; nucleotides not matched to a gene: 12. In germline, CDR1 is KGHSH, CDR2 LQKENI. The CDR3 runs to 16 residues. The CDR3 region has the DNA TGTGCCAGCTCACTTCCACCGGGACAGGGTGGATATGAGCAGTTCTTC. It translates to CASSLPPGQGGYEQFF.

Worth noting for this clone: A read error may produce the germline difference seen at one junction end. This chain connects TRBV5-1 to TRBJ1-4, with D tentatively TRBD1 (5 bases). CDR1 is SGHRS, CDR2 YFSETQ, per germline. The CDR3 spans 13 residues. CDR3 sequence reads: CASSFGTKEKLFF. The CDR3 nucleotides are TGCGCCAGCAGCTTCGGGACTAAGGAAAAACTGTTTTTT.

The J gene is TRBJ1-1, the V gene TRBV25-1; TRBD1 agrees at 10 bases. The CDR3 totals 17 residues. Unmatched junction bases numbered 15, after V lost 8 bases and J lost 3 bases. Looked up from germline, CDR1 is MGHDK and CDR2 is SYGVNS. The CDR3 DNA reads as TGTGCCAGCTCGAATGCCCGGGACAGGGGTGCGTACACTGAAGCTTTCTTT. It codes for CASSNARDRGAYTEAFF.

The CDR3 is CASSVAGGGTDTQYF. CDR3 DNA sequence: TGTGCCAGCAGCGTAGCTGGGGGGGGCACAGATACGCAGTATTTT. The chain combines TRBV9 with TRBJ2-3, with 7 bases matching TRBD2. The CDR3 spans 15 residues. In germline, CDR1 is SGDLS, CDR2 YYNGEE. J was trimmed by 1 base and V by 0 bases; bases with no gene match: 2. Complete variable domain (other parts from reference TRBV9 and TRBJ2-3): DSGVTQTPKHLITATGQRVTLRCSPRSGDLSVYWYQQSLDQGLQFLIQYYNGEERAKGNILERFSAQQFPDLHSELNLSSLELGDSALYFCASSVAGGGTDTQYFGPGTRLTVL.